The next 20 T cell receptor beta chains were all read from a single sample in a study of blood T cell repertoires in COVID-19. Profiling relied on immunoSEQ multiplex PCR, and the TCRdb table lists in-frame clones only, not all of them. The table includes more than 150,000 clones, about 87% detected once. The material sequenced was peripheral blood. The receptors shown here come from a young woman who had recovered from COVID-19.

The chain recombines TRBV10-3 with TRBJ2-1; D call uncertain. Per the germline V gene, CDR1 is ENHRY and CDR2 is SYGVKD. Trimming pared 0 bases from V and 0 bases from J, leaving 6 bases between. This CDR3 region has 15 residues. CDR3: CAISESSDSYNEQFF. CDR3 bases: TGTGCCATCAGTGAGTCGAGCGACTCCTACAATGAGCAGTTCTTC.

The chain uses TRBV4-3 and TRBJ2-6; possibly TRBD1 for D (5 bases). The V gene lost 1 base and the J gene lost 0 bases, with 7 bases spanning the gap. The CDR3 is made up of 16 amino acids. Germline CDR1 LGHNA, CDR2 YSLEER. CDR3 sequence reads: CASSQVGHSGANVLTF. The CDR3 DNA sequence: TGCGCCAGCAGCCAAGTAGGACACTCTGGGGCCAACGTCCTGACTTTC.

V and J are TRBV11-3 and TRBJ1-1; TRBD1 might be the D (6 bases). CDR1 and CDR2 (germline): SGHNT, YENEEA. The ends were cut back, 5 bases at V and 1 base at J, with 8 bases in the middle. CDR3 length: 13 amino acids. The CDR3 reads CASSPRGNTEAFF. CDR3 DNA sequence: TGTGCCAGCAGCCCCAGGGGGAACACTGAAGCTTTCTTT.

The V and J genes are TRBV2 and TRBJ2-7; 11 nucleotides align to TRBD2. Per germline, CDR1 SNHLY and CDR2 FYNNEI. The CDR3 is made up of 13 amino acids. V trimming: 9 bases; J trimming: 3 bases; junction bases outside the gene matches: 4. The CDR3 reads CASKLAGVYEQYV. As DNA, the CDR3 is TGTGCCAGTAAACTAGCGGGAGTCTACGAGCAGTACGTC.

The CDR3 is CASSLGGRGTEAFF. Written as DNA, the CDR3 is TGTGCCAGCAGCTTAGGAGGCAGGGGCACTGAAGCTTTCTTT. The rearrangement links TRBV7-3 to TRBJ1-1; D might be TRBD1 (6 bases). Per germline, CDR1 SGHTA and CDR2 FQGTGA. The V and J ends lost 2 bases and 4 bases respectively, with 11 bases between them. The CDR3 length is 14 residues.

At least ten counts were recorded for this clone. The V call is TRBV27, the J call TRBJ2-3, with 7 bases lining up with TRBD1. The germline gives CDR1 MNHEY, CDR2 SMNVEV (reference sequence). Trimming took 6 bases from V and 6 from J; bases not matched to a gene: 6. This CDR3 contains 13 residues. CDR3 sequence (DNA): TGTGCCAGCAGAACAGGGGCGGTGGATACGCAGTATTTT. Translating gives CASRTGAVDTQYF.

The chain couples TRBV12-5 to TRBJ2-7, with TRBD2 matching 9 bases. V was pared by 2 bases and J by 7 bases, with 18 bases of the junction left unmatched. The CDR3 is 18 residues long. The germline V gene has CDR1 LGHNT and CDR2 FRNRAP. CDR3 coding DNA: TGTGCTAGTGGTTTGTTGGGAGCGGGAGGAAGGGGTAAGAGGGAGCAGTACGTC. Amino acids: CASGLLGAGGRGKREQYV.

The chain joins TRBV18 to TRBJ2-3; D call uncertain. The CDR3 runs to 13 residues. The germline V gene encodes CDR1 KGHSH and CDR2 LQKENI. Trimming removed 4 bases at V and 3 bases at J, with 8 bases between. The CDR3 DNA reads as TGTGCCAGCTCACTGTCGAGTACAGATACGCAGTATTTT. Protein: CASSLSSTDTQYF.

V usage is TRBV5-1 and J usage is TRBJ1-1; D uncertain. Germline V gene lookup returns CDR1 SGHRS and CDR2 YFSETQ. The CDR3 covers 14 residues. V lost 0 bases and J lost 5, with 11 bases in between. DNA of the CDR3: TGCGCCAGCAGCTTGGGTCGGGAAGGAACTGAAGCTTTCTTT. Translated: CASSLGREGTEAFF. Drawing the rest from reference TRBV5-1 and TRBJ1-1, the complete variable domain is KAGVTQTPRYLIKTRGQQVTLSCSPISGHRSVSWYQQTPGQGLQFLFEYFSETQRNKGNFPGRFSGRQFSNSRSEMNVSTLELGDSALYLCASSLGREGTEAFFGQGTRLTVV.

V is TRBV11-2 and J is TRBJ1-5; D uncertain. Germline CDR1 reads SGHAT; CDR2 reads FQNNGV. The CDR3 consists of 14 residues. V lost 1 base and J lost 4, with 8 bases in between. The CDR3 DNA sequence: TGTGCCAGCAGCTTAGTAGCAGTTAATCAGCCCCAGCATTTT. It translates to CASSLVAVNQPQHF.

This clone was counted a few times. The chain joins TRBV5-1 to TRBJ1-2; no reliable D call. Germline V gene sequence: CDR1 SGHRS, CDR2 YFSETQ. V lost 0 bases to trimming and J lost 4 bases, with 7 bases between them. This CDR3 spans 13 amino acids. The CDR3 loop is CASSLGEPYGYTF. The CDR3 region has the DNA TGCGCCAGCAGCTTGGGTGAGCCCTATGGCTACACCTTC. The full variable domain, completed using reference TRBV5-1 and TRBJ1-2, is KAGVTQTPRYLIKTRGQQVTLSCSPISGHRSVSWYQQTPGQGLQFLFEYFSETQRNKGNFPGRFSGRQFSNSRSEMNVSTLELGDSALYLCASSLGEPYGYTFGSGTRLTVV.

The chain uses TRBV27 and TRBJ1-5, with D uncertain. V lost 6 bases and J 2 bases, leaving 20 bases between the germline ends. CDR1 and CDR2 (germline): MNHEY, SMNVEV (reference sequence). The CDR3 has 17 residues. The CDR3 reads CASSQWGQEVGNQPQHF. The CDR3, as DNA: TGTGCCAGCAGCCAATGGGGTCAGGAGGTTGGCAATCAGCCCCAGCATTTT.

The V gene is TRBV9, the J gene TRBJ2-3; 9 bases fit TRBD1. Germline lookup yields CDR1 SGDLS and CDR2 YYNGEE. The CDR3 has 16 residues. J lost 4 bases, V lost 4 bases, and 10 bases had no gene match. The CDR3 nucleotides are TGTGCCAGCAGCCCTAAGACAGGGGGAGAATCAGATACGCAGTATTTT. Translated, it gives CASSPKTGGESDTQYF.

The rearrangement joins TRBV11-2 to TRBJ1-2; D gene ambiguous. The CDR3 extends over 12 amino acids. CDR1 and CDR2 from the germline V gene are SGHAT and FQNNGV. Trimming stripped 0 bases from V and 8 bases from J, with 7 bases between. The DNA for the CDR3 is TGTGCCAGCAGCTTAGATTGGGCAGGCTACACCTTC. It specifies CASSLDWAGYTF.

The V call is TRBV7-9, the J call TRBJ1-5; no definite D call. The CDR3 loop spans 14 amino acids. V lost 5 bases to trimming and J lost 3 bases, with 11 bases between them. Germline V gives CDR1 SEHNR, CDR2 FQNEAQ (reference sequence). The CDR3 here is CASSHSEPNQPQHF. The DNA of the CDR3 is TGTGCCAGCAGCCACAGTGAACCCAATCAGCCCCAGCATTTT.

The chain couples TRBV19 to TRBJ2-3, with D unclear. This CDR3 contains 14 residues. The germline gives CDR1 LNHDA, CDR2 SQIVND (reference sequence). V lost 0 bases, J lost 5 bases, and 9 bases lay in between. The CDR3 here is CASSIDRSGDTQYF. The CDR3 DNA reads as TGTGCCAGTAGTATAGACAGATCTGGAGATACGCAGTATTTT.

The rearrangement joins TRBV5-1 to TRBJ1-5; TRBD1 is a possible D gene (5 bases). CDR1 and CDR2 from the germline V gene are SGHRS and YFSETQ. The CDR3 contains 15 residues. Trimming pared 2 bases from V and 4 bases from J, leaving 13 bases between. CDR3 bases: TGCGCCAGCAGCTTATGGGGGGAGTTAAATCAGCCCCAGCATTTT. Its protein product is CASSLWGELNQPQHF.

This chain uses TRBV7-9 with TRBJ1-1; tentatively, D is TRBD1 (5 bases). CDR3 size: 12 residues. The germline V gene encodes CDR1 SEHNR and CDR2 FQNEAQ (reference sequence). Trimming took off 5 bases at V and 7 bases at J, with 11 bases between the two ends. CDR3 DNA: TGTGCCAGCAGCCCCGAAGGGGATGAAGCTTTCTTT. As protein: CASSPEGDEAFF.

The chain employs TRBV7-9 and TRBJ2-7; D unresolved. The germline V gene encodes CDR1 SEHNR and CDR2 FQNEAQ (reference sequence). Deletions cut 5 bases from V and 1 base from J, with 3 bases between. This CDR3 spans 11 amino acids. The DNA of the CDR3 is TGTGCCAGCAGCCTATCCTACGAGCAGTACTTC. It is translated as CASSLSYEQYF.

The chain carries TRBV30 and TRBJ2-1; no clear D. V was trimmed by 4 bases and J by 4 bases, leaving 14 bases between them. The germline CDR1 and CDR2 sequences are GTSNPN and SVGIG (reference sequence). CDR3 length equals 14 residues. DNA for the CDR3: TGTGCCTGGACTTCCCCCCTTCAGTACAATGAGCAGTTCTTC. Protein: CAWTSPLQYNEQFF. Combining the CDR3 with reference TRBV30 and TRBJ2-1 gives the whole variable domain SQTIHQWPATLVQPVGSPLSLECTVEGTSNPNLYWYRQAAGRGLQLLFYSVGIGQISSEVPQNLSASRPQDRQFILSSKKLLLSDSGFYLCAWTSPLQYNEQFFGPGTRLTVL.